This TCR beta chain was profiled in a study of T cells in lung cancer brain metastases. Study in general: Among the roughly 20 patients, around 18 reported tobacco use, median 40 pack-years.

TCRdb keeps only in-frame clones here, not all; method: immunoSEQ multiplex PCR. The sample holds about 2,100 clones, about 92% seen once. The CDR3 has 16 amino acids. Germline-derived CDR1 and CDR2 are KGHSH and LQKENI. V was clipped by 3 bases and J by 13 bases, with 28 bases between them. The chain is built from TRBV18 and TRBJ2-7; the D gene could be TRBD1 or TRBD2 (5 bases each). The TCR originated in a man in his sixties or seventies with non-small cell lung cancer. The sample was tumor tissue from the primary lung tumor. The CDR3 reads CASSPPGAVTFGGQYF. The CDR3 DNA follows: TGTGCCAGCTCACCTCCCGGGGCAGTAACGTTCGGAGGTCAATACTTC.